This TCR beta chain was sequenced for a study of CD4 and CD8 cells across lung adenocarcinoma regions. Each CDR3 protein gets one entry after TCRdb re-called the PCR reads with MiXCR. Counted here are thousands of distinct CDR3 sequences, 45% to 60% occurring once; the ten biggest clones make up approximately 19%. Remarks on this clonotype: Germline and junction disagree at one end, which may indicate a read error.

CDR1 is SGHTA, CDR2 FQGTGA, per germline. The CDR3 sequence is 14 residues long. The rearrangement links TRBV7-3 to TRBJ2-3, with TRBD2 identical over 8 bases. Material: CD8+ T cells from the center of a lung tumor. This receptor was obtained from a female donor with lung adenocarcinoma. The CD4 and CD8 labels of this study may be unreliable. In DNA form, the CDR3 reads TGTGGCAGCAGCGGGAGCAGGAGCACAGACACGCAGTATTTT. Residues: CGSSGSRSTDTQYF.